Below, one TCR beta chain is given with its context. Its antigen remains unidentified. The sample belongs to a study of blood T cells in healthy people across ages. The germline V gene encodes CDR1 SGHRS and CDR2 YFSETQ. The CDR3 runs 14 residues. The ends were cut back, 8 bases at V and 3 bases at J, with 17 bases in the middle. Sample-barcoded 5' priming and a J-beta primer mix drove a second PCR of about 6 to 12 cycles. A template-switch adaptor with 12 random nucleotides tagged each cDNA molecule. MiXCR was run by TCRdb on the 5' RACE reads, yielding one entry per CDR3 protein. Altogether approximately 600,000 distinct CDR3 sequences are present, around 54% being singletons, with the ten largest covering over 30%. Findings and limits, study-wide: As age increased, TCR beta diversity per million T cells fell in a roughly linear fashion.

Healthy individuals of Caucasian origin from Russia, aged roughly 6 to 100, served as donors. Around 10 milliliters of peripheral blood were drawn from each donor. The sequenced material came from blood. The chain combines TRBV5-1 with TRBJ1-1; D might be TRBD1 (6 bases). The TCR comes from a man aged 55 to 70 in good health. CDR3 DNA: TGCGCCAGTACCCCCAGGCCAGGGGACACTGAAGCTTTCTTT. It encodes CASTPRPGDTEAFF.